Ten or more counts support the clone carrying this T cell receptor beta chain. Its antigen is undetermined. This entry comes from a study of T cells in Graves' hyperthyroidism and ophthalmopathy. Points from the study as a whole: Ophthalmopathy cases were set apart from stable hyperthyroidism by a 13 V-J model. Ophthalmopathy got predicted by the model a median about 6.5 months before its onset. Blood also held most thyroid clonotypes expanded beyond 0.001.

This CDR3 comprises 16 residues. Germline CDR1 LNHDA, CDR2 SQIVND (reference sequence). V was clipped by 3 bases and J by 1 base, with 13 bases between them. RNA transcripts provided the source from which TCR beta CDR3 regions were amplified. An initial round of RT-PCR targeting the TCR CDR3 relied on the HTBI primer set. TCRdb analysed the multiplex PCR reads with MiXCR anew, one entry per CDR3 protein. The sample holds about 570,000 distinct CDR3 sequences; roughly 50% are singletons and the top ten take around 17%. Input material: peripheral blood or thyroid tissue (not recorded which). The TCR sequence derives from an adult woman with Graves' disease, either hyperthyroidism or ophthalmopathy (not recorded which). This chain joins TRBV19 and TRBJ1-5, with D unclear. The CDR3 sequence is CASSMIYLASNQPQHF. The CDR3, as DNA: TGTGCCAGTAGTATGATCTACCTAGCAAGCAATCAGCCCCAGCATTTT.